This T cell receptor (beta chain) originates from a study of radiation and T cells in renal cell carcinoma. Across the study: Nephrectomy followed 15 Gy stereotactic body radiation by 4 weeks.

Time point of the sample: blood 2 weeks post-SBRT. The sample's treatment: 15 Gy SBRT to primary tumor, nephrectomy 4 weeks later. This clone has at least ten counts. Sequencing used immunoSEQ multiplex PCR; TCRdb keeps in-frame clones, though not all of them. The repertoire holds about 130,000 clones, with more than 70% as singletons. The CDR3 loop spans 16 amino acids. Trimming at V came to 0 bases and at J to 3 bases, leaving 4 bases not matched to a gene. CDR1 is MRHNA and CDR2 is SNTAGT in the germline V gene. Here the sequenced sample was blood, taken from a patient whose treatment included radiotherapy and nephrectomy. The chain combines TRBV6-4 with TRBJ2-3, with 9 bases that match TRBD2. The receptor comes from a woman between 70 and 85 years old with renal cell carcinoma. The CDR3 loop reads CASSDSPAGGTDTQYF. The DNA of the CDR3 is TGTGCCAGCAGTGACTCCCCAGCGGGGGGTACAGATACGCAGTATTTT.